This TCR beta chain was profiled in a study of T cell repertoires in cytomegalovirus infection. The germline V gene encodes CDR1 SGHKS and CDR2 YYEKEE (reference sequence). V lost 0 bases to trimming and J lost 6 bases, with 11 bases between them. The CDR3 loop spans 14 amino acids. TCRdb redid the calling of the reads with MiXCR, one entry per CDR3 protein. Of 450,000 to 650,000 distinct CDR3 sequences listed, more than 25% are singletons. V and J are TRBV5-5 and TRBJ2-3, with D unresolved. This TCR was sampled from a human donor in good health (CMV status not recorded). Some clones in this sample may be carry-over from other donors' samples. Source material: PBMCs. CDR3 in DNA: TGTGCCAGCAGCTTGGCTCAGTTGCGGGATACGCAGTATTTT. Translation: CASSLAQLRDTQYF. Filled out from reference TRBV5-5 and TRBJ2-3, the complete variable domain reads DAGVTQSPTHLIKTRGQQVTLRCSPISGHKSVSWYQQVLGQGPQFIFQYYEKEERGRGNFPDRFSARQFPNYSSELNVNALLLGDSALYLCASSLAQLRDTQYFGPGTRLTVL.